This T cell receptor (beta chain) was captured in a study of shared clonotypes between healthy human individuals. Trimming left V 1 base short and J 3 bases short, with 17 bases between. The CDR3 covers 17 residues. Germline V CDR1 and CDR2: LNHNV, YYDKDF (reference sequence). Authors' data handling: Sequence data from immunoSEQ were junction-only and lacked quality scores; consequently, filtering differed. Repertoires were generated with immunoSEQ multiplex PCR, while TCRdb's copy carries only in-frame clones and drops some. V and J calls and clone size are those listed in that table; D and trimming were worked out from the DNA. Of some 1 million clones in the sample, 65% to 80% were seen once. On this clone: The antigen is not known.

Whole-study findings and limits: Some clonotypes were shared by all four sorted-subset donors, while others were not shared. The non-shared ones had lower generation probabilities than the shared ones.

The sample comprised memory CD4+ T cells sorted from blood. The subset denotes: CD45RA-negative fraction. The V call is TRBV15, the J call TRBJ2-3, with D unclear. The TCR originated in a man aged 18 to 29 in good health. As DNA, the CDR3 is TGTGCCACCAGCAGAGGTGATACTCGGAGTTGGACAGATACGCAGTATTTT. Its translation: CATSRGDTRSWTDTQYF.